The TCR beta chain described here comes from a study of T cells in tuberculosis (dated by TCRdb to the late 2010s). As for the study more broadly: In the study, CD1B tetramers and high-throughput TCR immunosequencing were combined to characterize T cells specific for the mycobacterial lipid antigen glucose monomycolate (GMM). With ten people per group, a South African clinical cohort compared IGRA-negative adolescents, IGRA-positive adolescents with latent tuberculosis, and adults with active tuberculosis. The study at large found these results: Clinical samples were selected based on the availability of cryopreserved specimens, with adults included as active tuberculosis cases and adolescents included as controls. A classifier using the diverse GMM-specific repertoire reached about 90% accuracy (AUROC about 0.9), compared with more than 55% accuracy using GEM motif frequencies. The smaller NN-distances were partly driven by shorter CDR3-alpha lengths in active tuberculosis patients, and the difference for TCR-beta did not reach statistical significance. Compared with IGRA-negative controls, TCR-alpha repertoires from active tuberculosis had smaller mean NN-distances to GMM-specific TCRs, which suggests that these TCRs underwent clonal expansion.

TCR libraries were generated with the immunoSEQ multiplex PCR assay, using TCR-beta and/or TCR-alpha/delta assays for each sample. The amplified TCR libraries were sequenced on the Illumina high-throughput platform. The study's processing was this. Clustering and dimensionality reduction relied on pairwise TCRdist distances among GMM-specific receptors from T cells that were either sorted ex vivo or expanded in vitro. The score assigned to each clinical repertoire was mean NN-distance, meaning the average TCRdist to the nearest 10% of tetramer-positive reference sequences. To compute GEM TCR motif frequency, the fraction of unique TCRs matching known GEM sequences by V/J usage and CDR3 length was calculated. Linear discriminant analysis with leave-one-out cross-validation, implemented in scikit-learn, was used to classify active tuberculosis. The table was pulled from immuneACCESS by TCRdb, which kept in-frame rearrangements only. Such tables lose some clones; where checked, under half of the loss comes from unresolved V genes, and the rest has no known cause. V and J calls plus clone size are reproduced from that table; the DNA served to infer D and trimming. This sample comprises over 40,000 clones, approximately 95% of them detected only once. Jointly, the top ten make up 3.5% to 4.5% of the sample.

At study entry, adolescents were screened for latent tuberculosis infection by tuberculin skin test and QuantiFERON-TB GOLD In-Tube IGRA. Immunosequencing of unsorted cryopreserved PBMC covered, on average, roughly 93,000 T cells per clinical donor. Eleven high schools in the Worcester region of the Western Cape, South Africa, served as enrollment sites for adolescents aged 12 to 18 years. Ten M. tuberculosis-infected adolescents and some 10 uninfected adolescents were selected, with the two groups matched for age and sex. PBMC from adolescents were isolated by density centrifugation from freshly drawn heparinized blood and then cryopreserved. Remarks on this clone: Its antigen is currently not known. One base away there is no much larger clone; base qualities are not given.

This TCR was sampled from a donor between 10 and 35 years old with latent tuberculosis or without tuberculosis infection. The specimen was PBMCs.

Read as DNA, the sequence is TGTGCCAGCAGCTTGGACAGGGGATCCTACAATGAGCAGTTCTTC. Protein translation: CASSLDRGSYNEQFF. Recombination joined TRBV7-9 with TRBJ2-1, with TRBD1 identical over 9 junction bases. CDR3 length: 15 amino acids, cysteine to phenylalanine. The DNA shown is the 45-base CDR3, in frame from base 1. V is pruned by 3 bases and J by 1 base, leaving 1 base of the junction without a gene match. The germline V gene (reference sequence) gives CDR1 as SEHNR and CDR2 as FQNEAQ.